Sequencing of this TCR beta chain was carried out in a study of T cell responses to AZD1222 COVID-19 vaccine. Remarks on this clone: What it binds is not known.

Study-wide results and limits: Repertoires were obtained only post-peak T cell response. Only six or seven AZD1222 recipients were seropositive at baseline.

TCRdb keeps only in-frame clones here, not all; method: immunoSEQ multiplex PCR. In the table there are just over 150,000 clones, around nine tenths of which are singletons. The sequences come from peripheral blood, collected after recovery from COVID-19. The sequence was obtained from an adult who had recovered from COVID-19.

The CDR3 sequence is CASSYRSGGRDTEAFF. The CDR3, as DNA: TGTGCCAGCAGTTACCGTTCAGGGGGAAGGGACACTGAAGCTTTCTTT. The V and J genes are TRBV6-5 and TRBJ1-1; 7 positions match TRBD1. There are 16 residues in the CDR3. Germline-derived CDR1 and CDR2 are MNHEY and SVGAGI. J gave up 3 bases and V 2 bases, and 9 bases lay outside the gene matches.